A selection of T cell receptor beta chains follows, all from one sample in a study of PD-L1 blockade in urothelial cancer. Method: immunoSEQ multiplex PCR; TCRdb's copy keeps in-frame clones and lacks some. The sample contains tens of thousands of clones, around 87% of which appear only once. Sequenced here: PBMCs, sampled around atezolizumab (anti-PD-L1) treatment. These receptors originate from a woman between 65 and 79 years old with urothelial cancer. The CDR3 runs from the conserved cysteine through the conserved F or W. The order of the fields is V gene, J gene, CDR3 protein.

TRBV28	TRBJ2-5	CASSSTSLAERYQETQYF
TRBV6-1	TRBJ2-3	CASNGLAGSTDTQYF
TRBV29-1	TRBJ2-1	CSAASGSNEQFF
TRBV5-1	TRBJ2-1	CASSSGQGAHNEQFF
TRBV9	TRBJ2-5	CASSVASQETQYF
TRBV28	TRBJ1-5	CASSFPDRFQPQHF
TRBV4-3	TRBJ1-1	CASSQVGQRAEAFF
TRBV7-2	TRBJ2-7	CASSPGGSSYEQYF
TRBV7-2	TRBJ2-7	CASSSGGRGSNFREQYF
TRBV11-2	TRBJ2-1	CASSQTLGVGDILNEQFF
TRBV19	TRBJ2-1	CASRKAGGRNEQFF
TRBV4-1	TRBJ2-7	CASSHERGGEQYF
TRBV7-9	TRBJ2-5	CASSFFSGSLIQETQYF
TRBV9	TRBJ2-1	CASSGGGDAYNEQFF
TRBV27	TRBJ1-1	CASSQQGKAFF
TRBV30	TRBJ1-1	CAWSVGGQGTLAFF
TRBV6-6	TRBJ1-1	CASSYSGQMNTEAFF
TRBV18	TRBJ1-4	CASSPITATNEKLFF
TRBV27	TRBJ1-2	CASRSRGTFGYTF
TRBV28	TRBJ2-1	CASSLGGDEQFF
TRBV11-3	TRBJ2-1	CASSEGGSYNEQFF
TRBV5-1	TRBJ2-3	CASSLAAGPDTQYF
TRBV27	TRBJ2-5	CASSLSASGGAQETQYF
TRBV28	TRBJ2-3	CASSLGQYTDTQYF
TRBV6-1	TRBJ2-7	CASSEWPGTGGGYEQYF
TRBV28	TRBJ2-1	CASSLSTSAGVREQFF
TRBV7-9	TRBJ1-2	CASTPRGQFYGYTF
TRBV19	TRBJ1-5	CASSPTGGNQPQHF
TRBV18	TRBJ1-5	CASSPVPRDQPQHF
TRBV4-1	TRBJ1-2	CASSQDSVTRSYGYTF
TRBV6-6	TRBJ2-5	CASSLQGFRETQYF
TRBV5-4	TRBJ2-1	CASSLAAAGRGRNNEQFF
TRBV5-4	TRBJ2-5	CASSLFQGRGTQYF
TRBV6-1	TRBJ1-4	CASSGQRRATNEKLFF